Below are 27 T cell receptor beta chains sequenced from a single sample in a study of blood T cell repertoires in COVID-19 (dated by TCRdb to 2019 to 2021). Library generation was performed with the immunoSEQ multiplex PCR assay. Not all clones reach the TCRdb copy of this immuneACCESS table, which keeps in-frame sequences only. Checked studies attribute under half of the gap to unresolved V genes and leave the rest unexplained. This sample comprises 300,000 or so clones, 88% of them detected only once. The ten largest account for more than 6.5% of the sample. The sample consisted of peripheral blood. These receptors were taken from a woman younger than 45 who had recovered from COVID-19.

CDR3 sequence: CASSHTIDRNTIYF. The CDR3, as DNA: TGCGCCAGCAGCCACACTATCGACCGAAACACCATATATTTT. The V call is TRBV4-1, the J call TRBJ1-3; D unresolved. CDR1 and CDR2 from the germline V gene are MGHRA and YSYEKL. Trimming took off 3 bases at V and 5 bases at J, with 11 bases between the two ends. The CDR3 consists of 14 residues.

The chain recombines TRBV7-9 with TRBJ1-4; 7 bases are shared with TRBD1. The CDR3 covers 12 residues. After removal of 11 bases from V and 5 bases from J, the junction contained 5 bases not matched to a gene. CDR1 is SEHNR, CDR2 FQNEAQ, per germline (reference sequence). DNA of the CDR3: TGTGCCGTGGGACAGTTGAATGAAAAACTGTTTTTT. Its protein is CAVGQLNEKLFF.

Only a few counts were recorded for this clone. The V gene is TRBV7-9, the J gene TRBJ1-2, with D possibly matching TRBD1 (5 bases). The CDR3 consists of 13 residues. The germline gives CDR1 SEHNR, CDR2 FQNEAQ (reference sequence). V lost 4 bases and J 8 bases, leaving 14 bases between the germline ends. For the CDR3, the DNA is TGTGCCAGCAGCTCGGCAGGGATAGGAGGCTACACCTTC. It specifies CASSSAGIGGYTF.

The rearrangement joins TRBV28 to TRBJ1-6; 7 nucleotides align to TRBD1. This CDR3 is 13 amino acids long. CDR1 is MDHEN and CDR2 is SYDVKM in the germline V gene. V was clipped by 6 bases and J by 8 bases; unmatched bases: 4. The CDR3 spells CASRGGQYSPLHF. Written as DNA, the CDR3 is TGTGCCAGCAGGGGGGGACAGTATTCACCCCTCCACTTT.

This chain links TRBV29-1 with TRBJ2-1; 10 positions agree with TRBD1. V shed 7 bases, J shed 0 bases, and the junction held 3 bases outside the gene matches. Germline V gene lookup returns CDR1 SQVTM and CDR2 ANQGSEA. The CDR3 has 14 amino acids. CDR3 in amino acids: CSGWTGGSYNEQFF. CDR3 DNA: TGCAGCGGCTGGACAGGGGGCTCCTACAATGAGCAGTTCTTC.

The J gene is TRBJ2-1, the V gene TRBV30; 7 positions match TRBD1. CDR3 size: 13 residues. The V gene end was trimmed by 3 bases and the J gene end by 9 bases; junction bases not matched to a gene: 8. CDR1 and CDR2 from the germline V gene are GTSNPN and SVGIG (reference sequence). The CDR3: CAWSQSGGGEQFF. The DNA for the CDR3 is TGTGCCTGGAGCCAATCAGGGGGTGGTGAGCAGTTCTTC.

The V call is TRBV19, the J call TRBJ2-5; a possible D gene is TRBD2 (6 bases). Germline CDR1 reads LNHDA; CDR2 reads SQIVND (reference sequence). The CDR3 contains 14 residues. V was pared by 3 bases and J by 2 bases, with 10 bases between. The CDR3 region has the DNA TGTGCCAGTAGTATTGGCGGGAAACAAGAGACCCAGTACTTC. It translates to CASSIGGKQETQYF.

V usage is TRBV5-1 and J usage is TRBJ1-2, with 9 bases identical to TRBD1. This CDR3 is built from 19 residues. Trimming took 0 bases from V and 1 from J; bases not matched to a gene: 13. Germline CDR1 is SGHRS and CDR2 is YFSETQ. CDR3 amino acids: CASSLDIFSWDRDNYGYTF. The CDR3 nucleotides read TGCGCCAGCAGCTTGGACATTTTTTCTTGGGACAGGGATAACTATGGCTACACCTTC.

CDR3 in amino acids: CASRRDREETGELFF. CDR3 sequence (DNA): TGTGCCAGCAGGAGGGACAGGGAGGAAACCGGGGAGCTGTTTTTT. This chain joins TRBV6-4 and TRBJ2-2; TRBD1 aligns across 9 bases. This CDR3 region has 15 residues. Germline V CDR1 and CDR2: MRHNA, SNTAGT. V gave up 6 bases and J gave up 5 bases; unmatched junction bases: 7.

This clone was seen only a few times. This CDR3 is also generated by other DNA sequences in the sample. The rearrangement uses TRBV28 and TRBJ2-7, with TRBD1 as a possible D gene (6 bases). This CDR3 contains 15 residues. Between the trimmed V and J ends, which lost 0 bases and 0 bases, there was a span of 9 bases. Germline V CDR1 and CDR2: MDHEN, SYDVKM. CDR3 nucleotide sequence: TGTGCCAGCAGTTTATGGGGACAAGGCTCCTACGAGCAGTACTTC. It codes for CASSLWGQGSYEQYF.

The chain recombines TRBV9 with TRBJ2-1, with 9 bases identical to TRBD2. V lost 4 bases, J lost 4 bases, and 6 bases stayed unmatched. This CDR3 region has 15 residues. The germline V gene has CDR1 SGDLS and CDR2 YYNGEE. The CDR3: CASSTRGGSYNEQFF. The DNA for the CDR3 is TGTGCCAGCAGCACGCGGGGGGGTAGTTACAATGAGCAGTTCTTC.

This chain connects TRBV2 to TRBJ2-1; D possibly corresponds to TRBD1 (6 bases). This CDR3 comprises 12 residues. Germline loops: CDR1 SNHLY, CDR2 FYNNEI. V dropped 2 bases and J dropped 15 bases, with 14 bases sitting between them. The CDR3 sequence is CASSEPGVDPFF. Here the CDR3 DNA reads TGTGCCAGCAGTGAACCAGGGGTTGATCCGTTCTTC.

V usage is TRBV7-2 and J usage is TRBJ1-6, with 10 bases aligning to TRBD1. Looked up from germline, CDR1 is SGHTA and CDR2 is FQGNSA. The CDR3 consists of 15 residues. V dropped 4 bases and J dropped 9; count of bases not matched to a gene: 6. CDR3 coding DNA: TGTGCCAGCAGCTACACGACAGGGGGCTTTTCACCCCTCCACTTT. It yields the protein CASSYTTGGFSPLHF.

V is TRBV4-1 and J is TRBJ2-5; D perhaps matches TRBD2 (5 bases). In germline, CDR1 is MGHRA, CDR2 YSYEKL. This CDR3 is built from 17 residues. Trimming cost V 0 bases and J 5 bases, with 19 bases left between them. The CDR3 here is CASSQDGVRRGRETQYF. CDR3 nucleotides: TGCGCCAGCAGCCAAGATGGGGTACGTCGGGGTCGGGAGACCCAGTACTTC.

This sequence joins TRBV20-1 and TRBJ2-7, with 7 bases fitting TRBD2. The J segment lost 6 bases and the V segment lost 3 bases, leaving 11 bases of the junction unmatched. The CDR3 has 14 residues. Germline CDR1 and CDR2: DFQATT and SNEGSKA (reference sequence). The CDR3 DNA follows: TGCAGTGCTAGTCTCGCGGGGGATTCGGGCGAGCAGTACTTC. It is translated as CSASLAGDSGEQYF.

The genes are TRBV19 and TRBJ2-7, with 8 nucleotides matching TRBD1. Germline loops: CDR1 LNHDA, CDR2 SQIVND (reference sequence). With V trimmed by 3 bases and J by 4 bases, 14 bases remained unmatched. The CDR3 extends over 17 amino acids. The CDR3 DNA reads as TGTGCCAGTAGTATCGTCTTTGGGGCAGGGGGCTTGTACGAGCAGTACTTC. Encoded protein: CASSIVFGAGGLYEQYF.

This chain links TRBV6-5 with TRBJ1-4; 7 bases align to TRBD1. This CDR3 contains 15 residues. The germline V gene encodes CDR1 MNHEY and CDR2 SVGAGI. The trim removed 2 bases at V and 8 bases at J, leaving 8 bases unmatched. This CDR3 reads CASSYRLAGGEKLFF. CDR3 coding DNA: TGTGCCAGCAGTTACCGGTTGGCAGGGGGAGAAAAACTGTTTTTT.

J is TRBJ1-4 and V is TRBV19; the match to TRBD1 covers 9 bases. Germline V CDR1 and CDR2: LNHDA, SQIVND (reference sequence). This CDR3 spans 15 amino acids. The junction had 0 bases not matched to a gene; V was cut back by 1 base and J by 3 bases. The CDR3 nucleotides are TGTGCCAGTAGTATAGGACAGGGGGCTAATGAAAAACTGTTTTTT. Protein sequence: CASSIGQGANEKLFF.

This rearrangement joins TRBV5-4 to TRBJ1-2; the D gene is possibly TRBD1 (6 bases). Trimming pared 3 bases from V and 5 bases from J, leaving 11 bases between. Germline lookup yields CDR1 SGHNT and CDR2 YYREEE (reference sequence). CDR3 length: 13 residues. This chain's CDR3 is CASSSGHLYGYTF. The CDR3 nucleotides read TGTGCCAGCAGCTCGGGACATCTGTATGGCTACACCTTC. The variable domain in full, completed from reference TRBV5-4 and TRBJ1-2, reads ETGVTQSPTHLIKTRGQQVTLRCSSQSGHNTVSWYQQALGQGPQFIFQYYREEENGRGNFPPRFSGLQFPNYSSELNVNALELDDSALYLCASSSGHLYGYTFGSGTRLTVV.

This clone was seen a single time. This chain connects TRBV24-1 to TRBJ1-5, with D unresolved. Trimming cost V 3 bases and J 5 bases, with 10 bases left between them. The CDR3 is made up of 14 amino acids. Germline CDR1 reads KGHDR; CDR2 reads SFDVKD. CDR3 protein: CATSDPRTYQPQHF. The CDR3 coding sequence is TGTGCCACCAGTGATCCCCGGACTTATCAGCCCCAGCATTTT.

CDR3 residues: CASGTEETQYF. The CDR3 coding sequence is TGCGCCAGCGGAACAGAAGAGACCCAGTACTTC. V gene TRBV5-1 combines with J gene TRBJ2-5; D is unresolved. Germline loops: CDR1 SGHRS, CDR2 YFSETQ. The CDR3 contains 11 residues. Trimming removed 7 bases at V and 3 bases at J, with 7 bases between.

The CDR3 protein is CASSYSGTFQPQHF. DNA for the CDR3: TGTGCCAGCAGTTACTCAGGGACATTCCAGCCCCAGCATTTT. This sequence joins TRBV6-5 and TRBJ1-5; perhaps TRBD1 as D (6 bases). This CDR3 has 14 residues. V was pared by 0 bases and J by 7 bases, with 10 bases between. Germline V CDR1 and CDR2: MNHEY, SVGAGI.

J is TRBJ1-1 and V is TRBV6-5; D might be TRBD1 (5 bases). Germline CDR1 MNHEY, CDR2 SVGAGI. V was pared by 6 bases and J by 4 bases, with 15 bases between. CDR3 length: 14 residues. The CDR3 loop is CASRVGGNPTEAFF. In nucleotides, the CDR3 is TGTGCCAGCAGGGTCGGGGGGAATCCCACTGAAGCTTTCTTT.

This rearrangement joins TRBV18 to TRBJ2-3; 11 nucleotides match TRBD2. This CDR3 region has 15 residues. Germline lookup yields CDR1 KGHSH and CDR2 LQKENI. V trimming: 1 base; J trimming: 6 bases; junction bases outside the gene matches: 3. The CDR3 sequence is CASSPRASGGDTQYF. For the CDR3, the DNA is TGTGCCAGCTCACCACGGGCTAGCGGGGGGGATACGCAGTATTTT.

The chain combines TRBV11-1 with TRBJ2-1; TRBD2 matches 7 bases. Germline-derived CDR1 and CDR2 are SGHAT and FQDESV (reference sequence). The CDR3 is 15 amino acids. V gave up 2 bases and J gave up 5 bases; unmatched junction bases: 6. CDR3 bases: TGTGCCAGCAGCTTACGGACGGGGACTAACAATGAGCAGTTCTTC. It specifies CASSLRTGTNNEQFF.

The chain links TRBV19 to TRBJ2-1; no definite D call. V lost 8 bases and J lost 7, with 12 bases in between. In germline, CDR1 is LNHDA, CDR2 SQIVND (reference sequence). This CDR3 spans 12 amino acids. The CDR3 region has the DNA TGTGCCAGTGCCGAAACTGCAAATGAGCAGTTCTTC. Translation gives CASAETANEQFF.

This chain links TRBV18 with TRBJ2-1; 10 bases line up with TRBD1. The CDR3 has 17 residues. Losses at the gene ends were 6 bases for V and 2 bases for J; bases not matched to a gene: 10. Germline values: CDR1 KGHSH, CDR2 LQKENI. The CDR3 loop reads CASSPITGTGAYNEQFF. The CDR3 bases are TGTGCCAGCTCCCCGATCACCGGGACAGGGGCCTACAATGAGCAGTTCTTC.